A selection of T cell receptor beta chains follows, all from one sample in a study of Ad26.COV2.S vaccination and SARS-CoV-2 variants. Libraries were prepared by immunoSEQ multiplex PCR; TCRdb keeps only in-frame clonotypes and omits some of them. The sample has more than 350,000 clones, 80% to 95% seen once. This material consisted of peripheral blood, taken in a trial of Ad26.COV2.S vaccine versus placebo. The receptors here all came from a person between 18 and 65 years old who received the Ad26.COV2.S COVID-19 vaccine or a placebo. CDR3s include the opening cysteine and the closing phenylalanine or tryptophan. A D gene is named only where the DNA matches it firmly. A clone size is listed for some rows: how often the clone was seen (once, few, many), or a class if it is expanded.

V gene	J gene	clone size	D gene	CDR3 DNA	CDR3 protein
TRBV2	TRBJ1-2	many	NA	TGTGCCAGCAGTGATATAGTAGACACCTATGGCTACACCTTC	CASSDIVDTYGYTF
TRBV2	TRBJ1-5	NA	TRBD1	TGTGCCAGCAGACCTCACAGGGGACCCAGCAATCAGCCCCAGCATTTT	CASRPHRGPSNQPQHF
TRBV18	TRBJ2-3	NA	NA	TGTGCCAGCTCTCGACTGAGCACAGATACGCAGTATTTT	CASSRLSTDTQYF
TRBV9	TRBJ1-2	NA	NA	TGTGCCAGCAGCGACCCCCAGGCCACCTATGGCTACACCTTC	CASSDPQATYGYTF
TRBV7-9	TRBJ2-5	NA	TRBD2	TGTGCCAGCAGCCTGGGACTAGCACAAGAGACCCAGTACTTC	CASSLGLAQETQYF
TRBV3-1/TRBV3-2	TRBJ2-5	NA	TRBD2	TGTGCCAGCAGCTTACAGAGCGGGAGTCCAGAGACCCAGTACTTC	CASSLQSGSPETQYF
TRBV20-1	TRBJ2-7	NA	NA	TGCAGTGCTAGACGGCAGGGCGAGCAGTACTTC	CSARRQGEQYF
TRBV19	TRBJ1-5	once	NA	TGTGCCAGTAGTACGAGCAATCAGCCCCAGCATTTT	CASSTSNQPQHF
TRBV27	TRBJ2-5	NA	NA	TGTGCCAGCAGGGGGGGTAGCGGTACCCAGACGGGGACCCAGTACTTC	CASRGGSGTQTGTQYF
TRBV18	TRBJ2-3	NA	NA	TGTGCCAGCTCACCACAAGCGTCAGATACGCAGTATTTT	CASSPQASDTQYF
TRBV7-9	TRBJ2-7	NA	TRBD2	TGTGCCAGCAGCCCGACTAGCGGGAGAGCTTCCTACGAGCAGTACTTC	CASSPTSGRASYEQYF
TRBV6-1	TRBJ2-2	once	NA	TGTGCCAGCAGTGAAGCGAGCGACACCGGGGAGCTGTTTTTT	CASSEASDTGELFF
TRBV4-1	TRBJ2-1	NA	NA	TGCGCCAGCAGCCAAGATCAATTTGCCGCGGCGGAGGACTACAATGAGCAGTTCTTC	CASSQDQFAAAEDYNEQFF
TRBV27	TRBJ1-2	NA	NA	TGTGCCAGCGGTAACGAAGGGGGAGCCTATGGCTACACCTTC	CASGNEGGAYGYTF
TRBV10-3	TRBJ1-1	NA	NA	TGTGCCATCAGACTTGAAGGACAAGAAGCTTTCTTT	CAIRLEGQEAFF
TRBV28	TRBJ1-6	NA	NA	TGTGCCAGCATCCCAACCGGAGGGGGGAATTCACCCCTCCACTTT	CASIPTGGGNSPLHF
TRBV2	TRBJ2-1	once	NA	TGTGCCAGCAGTGAAGGACGTCGGAGCTCCTACAATGAGCAGTTCTTC	CASSEGRRSSYNEQFF
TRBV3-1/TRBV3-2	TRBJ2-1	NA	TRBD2	TGTGCCAGCAGCCAAGATCTAGCGGGAAATTGGCAGTTCTTC	CASSQDLAGNWQFF
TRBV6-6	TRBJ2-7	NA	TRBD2	TGTGCCAGCAACCAGCGGGGAACCTACGAGCAGTACTTC	CASNQRGTYEQYF
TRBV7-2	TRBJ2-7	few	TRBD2	TGTGCCAGCAGCACGGGACTAGCGGGCTACGAGCAGTACTTC	CASSTGLAGYEQYF
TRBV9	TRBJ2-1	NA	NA	TGTGCCAGCAGCGTAGGGGTAGGGGGCAATGAGCAGTTCTTC	CASSVGVGGNEQFF
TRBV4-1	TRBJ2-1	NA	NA	TGCGCCAGCAGCCAAGGTAATAGCGGCGATGAGCAGTTCTTC	CASSQGNSGDEQFF
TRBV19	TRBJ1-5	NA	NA	TGTGCCAGTAGTATTGGGCAGGGCCATAGCAATCAGCCCCAGCATTTT	CASSIGQGHSNQPQHF
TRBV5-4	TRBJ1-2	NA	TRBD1	TGTGCCAGCAGGGCCGGGACAGGGGGCCCTGGCGGCTACACCTTC	CASRAGTGGPGGYTF
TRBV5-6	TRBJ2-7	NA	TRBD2	TGTGCCAGCAGCTCGGACAGGGGACTAGCGGGGGTTGCCTACGAGCAGTACTTC	CASSSDRGLAGVAYEQYF
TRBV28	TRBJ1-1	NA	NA	TGTGCCAGCACTTTAACGGGGAACACTGAAGCTTTCTTT	CASTLTGNTEAFF
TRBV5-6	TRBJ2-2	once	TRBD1	TGTGCCAGCAGCTTGACCCCTTTCGGGACAGGGCTCACCGGGGAGCTGTTTTTT	CASSLTPFGTGLTGELFF
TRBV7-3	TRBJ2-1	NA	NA	TGTGCCAGCAGCTTAACTCGGGACCCCTACAATGAGCAGTTCTTC	CASSLTRDPYNEQFF
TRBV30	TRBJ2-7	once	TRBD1	TGTGCCTGGGACAGGGGGTTGGGCTCCTACGAGCAGTACTTC	CAWDRGLGSYEQYF
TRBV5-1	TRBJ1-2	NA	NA	TGCGCCAGCAGCTTGGGGCCCACTAATACACGGGACTATGGCTACACCTTC	CASSLGPTNTRDYGYTF
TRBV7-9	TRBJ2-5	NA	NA	TGTGCCAGCAGGGCAAAACAGGGTCTAGGACGAGAGACCCAGTACTTC	CASRAKQGLGRETQYF
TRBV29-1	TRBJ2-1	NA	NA	TGCAGCGTTGAAAAACGGGCCCAGAGGGATGAGCAGTTCTTC	CSVEKRAQRDEQFF
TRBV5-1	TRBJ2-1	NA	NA	TGCGCCAGCAGCTTGGGTGGACTGGAGTACAATGAGCAGTTCTTC	CASSLGGLEYNEQFF
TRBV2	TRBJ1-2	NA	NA	TGTGCCAGCCTCGGGGTAGGGGTCTATGGCTATACCTTC	CASLGVGVYGYTF
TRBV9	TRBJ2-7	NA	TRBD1	TGTGCCAGCAGCGCCAGGACAGGGGGCATCTACGAGCAGTACTTC	CASSARTGGIYEQYF
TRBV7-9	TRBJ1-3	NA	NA	TGTGCCAGCATCCCGGGTGGTGGAAACACCATATATTTT	CASIPGGGNTIYF
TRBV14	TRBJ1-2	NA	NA	TGTGCCAGCAGCCAAGGAATGGGCTTAGGCTATGGCTACACCTTC	CASSQGMGLGYGYTF
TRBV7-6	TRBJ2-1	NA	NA	TGTGCCAGCAGCTTAGCCGGGCTATATGAGCAGTTCTTC	CASSLAGLYEQFF
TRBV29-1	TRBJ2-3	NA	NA	TGCAGCGCGGAGCTCTGGGATACGCAGTATTTT	CSAELWDTQYF
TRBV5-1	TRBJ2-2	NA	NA	TGCGCCAGCAGCCCCGGGACACCGAACACCGGGGAGCTGTTTTTT	CASSPGTPNTGELFF
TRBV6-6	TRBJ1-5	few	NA	TGTGCCAGCAGTTTCAGCAATCAGCCCCAGCATTTT	CASSFSNQPQHF
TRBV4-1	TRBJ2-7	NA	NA	TGCGCCAGCAGCCAAGATATGAGCGAGCAGTACTTC	CASSQDMSEQYF
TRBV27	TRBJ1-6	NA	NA	TGTGCCAGCAGTTTATCTCCCAGCTATCAGGATTCACCCCTCCACTTT	CASSLSPSYQDSPLHF
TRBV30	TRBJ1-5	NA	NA	TGTGCCTGGAATGGAAGGGCAGGGGATCAGCCCCAGCATTTT	CAWNGRAGDQPQHF
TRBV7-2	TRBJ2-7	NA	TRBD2	TGTGCCAGCAGCTGGACTAGAGGCGACGAGCAGTACTTC	CASSWTRGDEQYF
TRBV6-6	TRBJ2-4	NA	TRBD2	TGTGCCAGCACTCGGACTAGCGGGAGCAGCATTCAGTACTTC	CASTRTSGSSIQYF
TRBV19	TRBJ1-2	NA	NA	TGTGCCAGTAGTATAGTTGCCCAGGGAGTCTATGGCTACACCTTC	CASSIVAQGVYGYTF
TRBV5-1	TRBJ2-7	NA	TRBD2	TGCGCCAGCAGCTTGGGACTAGCGGGAGCCAACTACGAGCAGTACTTC	CASSLGLAGANYEQYF
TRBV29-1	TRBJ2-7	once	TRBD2	TGCAGCGTTTCGGGACTAGCGGCCTACGAGCAGTACTTC	CSVSGLAAYEQYF
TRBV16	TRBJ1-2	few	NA	TGTGCCAGCAGCCAAACCCGTCGGACGGAATATGGCTACACCTTC	CASSQTRRTEYGYTF
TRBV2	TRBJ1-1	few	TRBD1	TGTGCCAGCAGTGGACAGGGGAACACTGAAGCTTTCTTT	CASSGQGNTEAFF
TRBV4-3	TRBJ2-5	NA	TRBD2	TGCGCCAGCAGCCAAGATATCCTAGCGGGACGTCAAGAGACCCAGTACTTC	CASSQDILAGRQETQYF
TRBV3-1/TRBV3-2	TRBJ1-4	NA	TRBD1	TGTGCCAGCAGCCCTAATCGGGACAGCTTTGAAAAACTGTTTTTT	CASSPNRDSFEKLFF
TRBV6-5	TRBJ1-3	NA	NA	TGTGCCAGCAAAGGGGGAACCAGCTCTGGAAACACCATATATTTT	CASKGGTSSGNTIYF